The 26 T cell receptor beta chains given below trace back to one sample, sequenced in a study of Graves' ophthalmopathy and Graves' hyperthyroidism. Beta-chain TCR CDR3 regions were amplified from RNA transcripts. A first-round RT-PCR used HTBI primers, followed by a second-round multiplex PCR. TCRdb used MiXCR to reprocess the multiplex PCR reads, holding one entry per CDR3 protein. The table includes hundreds of thousands of distinct CDR3 sequences, about 22% detected once. The specimen was peripheral blood. Source of these receptors: a woman aged 45-65 years with Graves' ophthalmopathy.

In its sample, this clonotype was seen many times. This chain links TRBV20-1 with TRBJ1-1; D not certain. Germline loops: CDR1 DFQATT, CDR2 SNEGSKA (reference sequence). The CDR3 extends over 11 amino acids. Trimming removed 3 bases from V and 7 bases from J, with 9 bases in between. The CDR3 here is CSASPGYEAFF. Written as DNA, the CDR3 is TGCAGTGCTAGTCCGGGATATGAAGCTTTCTTT.

This clonotype occurred many times. The rearrangement joins TRBV18 to TRBJ2-7, with D uncertain. Germline assignment: CDR1 KGHSH and CDR2 LQKENI. This CDR3 contains 14 residues. V lost 2 bases and J lost 2, with 10 bases in between. The CDR3 is CASSPVAKAYEQYF. CDR3 nucleotides: TGTGCCAGCTCACCAGTGGCCAAGGCCTACGAGCAGTACTTC. Variable domain in full (rest from reference TRBV18 and TRBJ2-7): NAGVMQNPRHLVRRRGQEARLRCSPMKGHSHVYWYRQLPEEGLKFMVYLQKENIIDESGMPKERFSAEFPKEGPSILRIQQVVRGDSAAYFCASSPVAKAYEQYFGPGTRLTVT.

This clonotype has ten or more counts. The chain uses TRBV5-1 and TRBJ2-7, with D perhaps TRBD1 or TRBD2 (6 bases each). The CDR3 has 14 amino acids. CDR1 and CDR2 from the germline V gene are SGHRS and YFSETQ. The V end was cut by 4 bases, the J end by 6 bases, with 17 bases between. The CDR3 here is CASSRGQSGGEQYF. The CDR3 DNA reads as TGCGCCAGCAGCCGAGGACAGTCCGGGGGCGAGCAGTACTTC.

This clonotype showed up many times. The V and J genes are TRBV20-1 and TRBJ2-5, with TRBD2 identical over 14 bases. The germline gives CDR1 DFQATT, CDR2 SNEGSKA (reference sequence). The V gene end was trimmed by 1 base and the J gene end by 4 bases; junction bases not matched to a gene: 2. The CDR3 runs to 15 residues. This CDR3 is CSARAGTSGRETQYF. For the CDR3, the DNA is TGCAGTGCTAGAGCCGGGACTAGCGGGAGAGAGACCCAGTACTTC.

A few counts support this clonotype. The chain recombines TRBV6-1 with TRBJ1-1; 9 nucleotides agree with TRBD1. Unmatched junction bases numbered 7, after V lost 2 bases and J lost 6 bases. The germline CDR1 and CDR2 sequences are MNHNS and SASEGT. The CDR3 contains 15 residues. CDR3 region: CASSETGTGRAEAFF. The CDR3 coding sequence is TGTGCCAGCAGTGAAACCGGGACAGGGAGAGCTGAAGCTTTCTTT.

This clonotype appeared many times. The gene calls are TRBV12-3 or TRBV12-4 and TRBJ1-1; TRBD1 is a possible D gene (5 bases). The length of the CDR3 is 14 residues. Trimming left V 6 bases short and J 2 bases short, with 13 bases between. The CDR3 nucleotides are TGTGCCAGCAGGGGGGGAGCTGGAAACACTGAAGCTTTCTTT. This codes for CASRGGAGNTEAFF.

The chain joins TRBV6-1 to TRBJ2-5; D might be TRBD1 or TRBD2, each matching 7 bases. Matching the DNA end better, TRBJ2-7 makes the J call doubtful. Germline V gives CDR1 MNHNS, CDR2 SASEGT. This CDR3 region has 14 residues. CDR3 amino acids: CASSQGGGTYEQYF. The CDR3 DNA sequence: TGTGCCAGCAGCCAGGGGGGGGGAACCTACGAGCAGTACTTC.

The table lists this clonotype with many counts. The chain has TRBV27 and TRBJ2-7; 7 bases agree with TRBD1. The V and J ends lost 8 bases and 3 bases, in that order; junction bases with no gene match: 10. The germline CDR1 and CDR2 sequences are MNHEY and SMNVEV (reference sequence). The CDR3 spans 14 residues. The chain's CDR3 is CASGRTGQNYEQYF. The CDR3 coding sequence is TGTGCCAGCGGACGTACGGGACAGAACTACGAGCAGTACTTC.

Ten or more counts support this clonotype. The chain couples TRBV3-1 to TRBJ1-2, with D perhaps matching TRBD1 (5 bases). CDR3 size: 14 residues. Trimming pared 0 bases from V and 10 bases from J, leaving 15 bases between. Per the germline V gene, CDR1 is LGHDT and CDR2 is YNNKEL (reference sequence). The CDR3 DNA sequence: TGTGCCAGCAGCCAAGATGTGGCAGGGCGGATCTACACCTTC. Translation gives CASSQDVAGRIYTF.

This clonotype was seen repeatedly, ten times or more. This chain connects TRBV11-2 to TRBJ1-6; no firm D call. Between the trimmed V and J ends, which lost 0 bases and 14 bases, there was a span of 17 bases. This CDR3 contains 15 residues. Germline V CDR1 and CDR2: SGHAT, FQNNGV. The CDR3 loop is CASSLERGRLGALHF. The CDR3 bases are TGTGCCAGCAGCTTAGAACGAGGGCGCCTTGGGGCCCTCCACTTT.

This clonotype showed up many times. The V gene is TRBV12-3 or TRBV12-4, the J gene TRBJ1-2; D possibly corresponds to TRBD1 (6 bases). The CDR3 sequence is 13 residues long. The V gene lost 5 bases and the J gene lost 8 bases, with 15 bases spanning the gap. In DNA, the CDR3 is TGTGCCAGCAGTAAAACAGGGCTTGGGGGCTACACCTTC. This gives the protein CASSKTGLGGYTF.

This clonotype showed up many times. The chain employs TRBV20-1 and TRBJ1-3; D perhaps matches TRBD1 (6 bases). Trimming removed 6 bases from V and 2 bases from J, with 14 bases in between. The CDR3 length is 14 residues. Germline V gene data show CDR1 as DFQATT and CDR2 as SNEGSKA (reference sequence). The CDR3 DNA follows: TGCAGTGCGCGAAATCAGGGGACTGGAAACACCATATATTTT. Residues: CSARNQGTGNTIYF.

The table lists this clonotype with many counts. Here the CDR3 reads CASSVSNQPQHF. The CDR3 nucleotides are TGTGCCAGCAGTGTGTCCAATCAGCCCCAGCATTTT. V gene TRBV28 combines with J gene TRBJ1-5; no clear D gene. The V gene lost 5 bases and the J gene lost 3 bases, with 5 bases spanning the gap. Germline CDR1 is MDHEN and CDR2 is SYDVKM. This CDR3 is 12 amino acids long.

The rearrangement uses TRBV7-2 and TRBJ2-5, with D unresolved. Germline lookup yields CDR1 SGHTA and CDR2 FQGNSA. Trimming removed 5 bases from V and 0 bases from J, with 4 bases in between. This CDR3 is 12 amino acids long. CDR3: CASSPHQETQYF. The CDR3 DNA reads TGTGCCAGCAGCCCGCACCAAGAGACCCAGTACTTC.

This clonotype showed up many times. This chain links TRBV2 with TRBJ2-5, with TRBD2 matching over 7 bases. The CDR3 totals 14 residues. In germline, CDR1 is SNHLY, CDR2 FYNNEI. Trimming took 6 bases from V and 3 from J; bases not matched to a gene: 7. The CDR3 region is CASSFLGTKETQYF. Written as DNA, the CDR3 is TGTGCCAGCAGCTTCCTCGGGACTAAAGAGACCCAGTACTTC.

This clonotype was recorded many times. The chain joins TRBV20-1 to TRBJ1-5; 12 nucleotides line up with TRBD1. Germline CDR1 is DFQATT and CDR2 is SNEGSKA (reference sequence). The CDR3 covers 16 residues. J gave up 5 bases and V 5 bases, and 10 bases lay outside the gene matches. CDR3 nucleotides: TGCAGTGCTGTCCGGGACAGGGGGCAAGTTGATCAGCCCCAGCATTTT. Its translation is CSAVRDRGQVDQPQHF.

This clonotype has ten or more counts. The chain has TRBV6-5 and TRBJ1-2; D is undetermined. V lost 0 bases and J 0 bases, leaving 8 bases between the germline ends. The CDR3 extends over 15 amino acids. Per the germline V gene, CDR1 is MNHEY and CDR2 is SVGAGI. CDR3 in amino acids: CASSYSGRSNYGYTF. CDR3 nucleotide sequence: TGTGCCAGCAGTTACTCGGGCCGTTCTAACTATGGCTACACCTTC.

The chain links TRBV28 to TRBJ2-5, with D possibly TRBD2 on 5 matching bases. This CDR3 is built from 12 residues. Trimming removed 3 bases at V and 9 bases at J, with 11 bases between. Germline V gives CDR1 MDHEN, CDR2 SYDVKM. The CDR3 region has the DNA TGTGCCAGCAGTTTTCCTAGCTTGGCCCAGTACTTC. It translates to CASSFPSLAQYF.

This clonotype was recorded a few times. This may arise from a read error, as a much more abundant clone is one base away. The chain uses TRBV3-1 and TRBJ1-2; D remains unclear. The CDR3 length is 13 residues. Looked up from germline, CDR1 is LGHDT and CDR2 is YNNKEL (reference sequence). Here the CDR3 reads CASSPSKVEGCTF. Written as DNA, the CDR3 is TGTGCCAGCAGCCCATCGAAGGTGGAGGGCTGCACCTTC.

In the case of this clonotype: A much larger clone sits a single nucleotide away, making a read error possible. This chain joins TRBV28 and TRBJ1-2; no clear D gene. This CDR3 has 16 residues. CDR1 and CDR2 (germline): MDHEN, SYDVKM. The CDR3 reads CASSLMRGAYNYGYIF. The CDR3 region has the DNA TGTGCCAGCAGTTTAATGCGAGGCGCCTATAACTATGGCTACATCTTC.

This clonotype was found many times. The chain employs TRBV19 and TRBJ1-2, with D perhaps matching TRBD1 (5 bases). V lost 1 base, J lost 4 bases, and 10 bases lay in between. CDR3 length: 14 amino acids. Per germline, CDR1 LNHDA and CDR2 SQIVND (reference sequence). CDR3 region: CASSIGQGVYGYTF. The CDR3 DNA reads as TGTGCCAGTAGTATAGGGCAGGGAGTCTATGGCTACACCTTC.

At least ten counts were recorded for this clonotype. V gene TRBV20-1 combines with J gene TRBJ2-2; 8 positions agree with TRBD2. V dropped 5 bases and J dropped 10; count of bases not matched to a gene: 6. Germline V CDR1 and CDR2: DFQATT, SNEGSKA (reference sequence). This CDR3 region has 12 residues. DNA for the CDR3: TGCAGTGCTGGAAAGCGGGGGTCGGAGCTGTTTTTT. This gives the protein CSAGKRGSELFF.

This clonotype has at least ten counts. This sequence joins TRBV6-1 and TRBJ1-2; no clear D gene. V was trimmed by 2 bases and J by 2 bases, leaving 12 bases between them. Germline-derived CDR1 and CDR2 are MNHNS and SASEGT. The CDR3 has 15 amino acids. The CDR3 protein is CASSEPLGRNYGYTF. The CDR3 region has the DNA TGTGCCAGCAGTGAACCCCTGGGGAGGAACTATGGCTACACCTTC.

This clonotype was seen more than once but under ten times. This clone may be a read error of a much larger clone one base away. The chain is built from TRBV9 and TRBJ2-2; 7 nucleotides line up with TRBD1. This CDR3 is 15 amino acids long. The germline gives CDR1 SGDLS, CDR2 YYNGEE. V shed 7 bases and J 8 bases; nucleotides not matched to a gene: 14. The CDR3 protein is CASGPTTGFGGELFF. DNA for the CDR3: TGTGCCAGCGGCCCCACGACAGGGTTTGGTGGGGAGCTGTTTTTT. The variable domain in full, completed from reference TRBV9 and TRBJ2-2, reads DSGVTQTPKHLITATGQRVTLRCSPRSGDLSVYWYQQSLDQGLQFLIQYYNGEERAKGNILERFSAQQFPDLHSELNLSSLELGDSALYFCASGPTTGFGGELFFGEGSRLTVL.

This clonotype was counted at least ten times. V is TRBV6-5 and J is TRBJ2-2; 9 nucleotides match TRBD1. This CDR3 is built from 14 residues. V was pared by 7 bases and J by 7 bases, with 7 bases of the junction left unmatched. In germline, CDR1 is MNHEY, CDR2 SVGAGI. CDR3 in amino acids: CASNRDRAGGELFF. The CDR3 nucleotides read TGTGCCAGCAACCGGGACAGGGCGGGCGGGGAGCTGTTTTTT.

The chain couples TRBV27 to TRBJ2-2, with TRBD1 identical over 9 bases. J was trimmed by 4 bases and V by 5 bases; bases with no gene match: 5. Per germline, CDR1 MNHEY and CDR2 SMNVEV (reference sequence). The CDR3 totals 15 residues. CDR3: CASSIRTGVTGELFF. For the CDR3, the DNA is TGTGCCAGCAGTATACGGACAGGGGTCACCGGGGAGCTGTTTTTT.